This T cell receptor (beta chain) was retrieved from a study of blood T cell repertoires in COVID-19. Some clones are missing from TCRdb's copy, which holds only in-frame ones; the method was immunoSEQ multiplex PCR. Of 330,000 or so clones listed, about 90% are singletons. In germline, CDR1 is SGDLS, CDR2 YYNGEE. The CDR3 contains 15 residues. V lost 4 bases and J 2 bases, leaving 16 bases between the germline ends. This chain links TRBV9 with TRBJ2-7; possibly TRBD1 for D (6 bases). The sequence derives from a woman aged 25 to 39 who had recovered from COVID-19. The sequenced material came from PBMCs or T cells enriched from blood (not recorded which). Written as DNA, the CDR3 is TGTGCCAGCAGCAGACGACAGGAGATGACCTACGAGCAGTACTTC. Amino acids: CASSRRQEMTYEQYF.